This T cell receptor beta chain was observed in a study of blood T cell repertoires in COVID-19. Overall study: COVID-19 samples from acute and convalescent phases originated in the United States, Italy and Spain.

Authors' processing steps: Reference gene primer amplification gave estimated nucleated cell counts. Produced via immunoSEQ multiplex PCR; TCRdb's table is partial and in-frame only. The D gene and trimming were derived from the DNA, and the V and J assignments and clone size from that table. Altogether roughly 90,000 clones are present, about 85% being singletons, with the ten largest covering around 12%. What was sequenced was peripheral blood. The clonotype was recovered from a human donor in a cohort sampled during active COVID-19.

CDR3 nucleotides: TGCGCCAGCAGCCACCTTGCTGCTGACAGGGACACTGAAGCTTTCTTT. It yields the protein CASSHLAADRDTEAFF. The chain carries TRBV4-1 and TRBJ1-1; 7 positions agree with TRBD1. V was pared by 3 bases and J by 3 bases, with 10 bases of the junction left unmatched. This CDR3 region has 16 residues. The V gene's germline CDR1 is MGHRA and CDR2 YSYEKL.